The 4 T cell receptor beta chains below were found in one sample sequenced in a study of response to subunit inactivated influenza vaccine. TCRdb reanalysed the RT-PCR reads using MiXCR and keeps one entry per CDR3 protein. Of 550,000 to 800,000 distinct CDR3 sequences in the sample, around a sixth were seen once. The source material was PBMCs from blood, sampled roughly 12 days after vaccination. These receptors came from a man aged 50 to 59 who received an inactivated influenza vaccine.

This clonotype was counted a few times. The rearrangement links TRBV4-3 to TRBJ2-1; 8 bases match TRBD2. Per germline, CDR1 LGHNA and CDR2 YSLEER. V shed 4 bases and J 6 bases; nucleotides not matched to a gene: 11. The CDR3 is 16 amino acids. The CDR3 sequence is CASSLHSGIGSNEQFF. The CDR3 DNA sequence: TGCGCCAGCAGCCTACATAGCGGGATTGGTTCCAATGAGCAGTTCTTC.

The chain couples TRBV14 to TRBJ2-2, with a tentative D call TRBD1 (5 bases). Germline CDR1 reads SGHDN; CDR2 reads FVKESK. Trimming stripped 3 bases from V and 2 bases from J, with 16 bases between. The CDR3 runs 17 residues. The CDR3 here is CASSQPTVYHNTGELFF. The CDR3 DNA sequence: TGTGCCAGCAGCCAGCCGACAGTATACCATAACACCGGGGAGCTGTTTTTT.

The chain couples TRBV12-3 or TRBV12-4 to TRBJ1-2, with a tentative D call TRBD1 (5 bases). The CDR3 loop spans 16 amino acids. Trimming removed 2 bases at V and 7 bases at J, with 20 bases between. The CDR3 nucleotides read TGTGCCAGCAGTTTATCTGCTAGGGACGCGGTTTCTGGCTACACCTTC. Translated, it gives CASSLSARDAVSGYTF.

The J gene is TRBJ2-1, the V gene TRBV6-2 or TRBV6-3; no clear D. V was cut by 8 bases and J by 4 bases, with 18 bases left in between. Germline V gene lookup returns CDR1 MNHEY and CDR2 SVGEGT. The length of the CDR3 is 15 residues. In DNA form, the CDR3 reads TGTGCCAGCTACACTCCGGTCCTTTCATACAATGAGCAGTTCTTC. This gives the protein CASYTPVLSYNEQFF.